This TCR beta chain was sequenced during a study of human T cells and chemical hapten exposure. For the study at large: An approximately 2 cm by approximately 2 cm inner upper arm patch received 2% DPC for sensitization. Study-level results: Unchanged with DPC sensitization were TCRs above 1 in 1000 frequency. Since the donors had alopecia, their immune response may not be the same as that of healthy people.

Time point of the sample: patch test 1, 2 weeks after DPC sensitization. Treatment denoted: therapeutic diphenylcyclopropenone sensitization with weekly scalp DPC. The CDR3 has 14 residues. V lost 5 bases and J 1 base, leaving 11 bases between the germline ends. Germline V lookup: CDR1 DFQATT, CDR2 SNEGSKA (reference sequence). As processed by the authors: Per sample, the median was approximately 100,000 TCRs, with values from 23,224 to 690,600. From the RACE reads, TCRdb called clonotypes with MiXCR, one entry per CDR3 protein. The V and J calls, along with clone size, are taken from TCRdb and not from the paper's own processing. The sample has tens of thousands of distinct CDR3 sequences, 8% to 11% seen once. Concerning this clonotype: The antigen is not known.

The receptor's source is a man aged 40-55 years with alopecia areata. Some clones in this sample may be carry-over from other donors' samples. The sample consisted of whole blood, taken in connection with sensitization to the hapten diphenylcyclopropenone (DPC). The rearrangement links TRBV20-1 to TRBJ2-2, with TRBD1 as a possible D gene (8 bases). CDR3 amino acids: CSAYRGGNTGELFF. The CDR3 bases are TGCAGTGCTTACAGGGGGGGGAACACCGGGGAGCTGTTTTTT.